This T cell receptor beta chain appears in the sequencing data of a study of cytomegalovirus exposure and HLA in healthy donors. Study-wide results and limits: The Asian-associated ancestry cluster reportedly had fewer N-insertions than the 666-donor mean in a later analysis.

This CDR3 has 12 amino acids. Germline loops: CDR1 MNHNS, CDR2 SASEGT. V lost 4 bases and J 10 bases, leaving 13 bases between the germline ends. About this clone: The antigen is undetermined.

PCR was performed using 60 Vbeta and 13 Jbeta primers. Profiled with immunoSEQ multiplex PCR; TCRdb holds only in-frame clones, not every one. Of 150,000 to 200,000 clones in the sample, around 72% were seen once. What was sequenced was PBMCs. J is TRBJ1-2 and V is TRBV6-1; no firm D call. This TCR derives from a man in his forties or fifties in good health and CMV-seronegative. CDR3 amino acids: CASSVVGVSYTF. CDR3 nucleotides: TGTGCCAGCAGTGTTGTCGGAGTCTCCTACACCTTC.